Listed here is a single TCR beta chain. Alopecia areata patients provided lesional scalp punch biopsies and peripheral blood, both collected for the study. The data belong to a study of CD8+ T cells in alopecia areata. The CDR3 consists of 15 residues. Trimming removed 7 bases at V and 5 bases at J, with 18 bases between. Germline assignment: CDR1 MNHEY and CDR2 SMNVEV (reference sequence). TCR sequencing used cDNA made by reverse transcription of extracted RNA. Profiling relied on immunoSEQ multiplex PCR, and the TCRdb table lists in-frame clones only, not all of them. Here the sample spans about 34,000 clones, roughly 50% being singletons.

The clonotype originates from a human donor with alopecia areata. The sequenced material came from NKG2D-high CD8+ T cells sorted from blood. The V gene is TRBV27, the J gene TRBJ2-1; D not certain. The CDR3: CASIALGSGDNEQFF. CDR3 DNA sequence: TGTGCCAGCATCGCGTTAGGGTCTGGCGACAATGAGCAGTTCTTC.